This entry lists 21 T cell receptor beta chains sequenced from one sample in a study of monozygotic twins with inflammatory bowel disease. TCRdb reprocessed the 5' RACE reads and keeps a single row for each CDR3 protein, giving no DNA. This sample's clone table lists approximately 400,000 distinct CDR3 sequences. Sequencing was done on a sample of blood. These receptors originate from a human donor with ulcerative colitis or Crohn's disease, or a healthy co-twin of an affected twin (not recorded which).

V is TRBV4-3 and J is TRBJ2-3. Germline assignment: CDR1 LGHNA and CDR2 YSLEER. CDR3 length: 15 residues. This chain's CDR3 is CASSQEGICTDTQYF.

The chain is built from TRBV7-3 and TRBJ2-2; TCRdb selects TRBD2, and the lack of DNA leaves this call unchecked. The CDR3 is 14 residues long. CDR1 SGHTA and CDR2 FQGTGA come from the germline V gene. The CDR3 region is CASTSSGSGGELFF.

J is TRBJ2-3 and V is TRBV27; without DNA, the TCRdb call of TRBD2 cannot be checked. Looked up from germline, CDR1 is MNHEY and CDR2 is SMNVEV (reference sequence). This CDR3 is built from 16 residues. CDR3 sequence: CASSVTAGGGGDTQYF.

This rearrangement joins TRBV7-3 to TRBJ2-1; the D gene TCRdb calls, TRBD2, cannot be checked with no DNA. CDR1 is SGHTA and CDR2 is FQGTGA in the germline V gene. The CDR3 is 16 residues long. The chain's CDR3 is CASSLSAGGPENEQFF.

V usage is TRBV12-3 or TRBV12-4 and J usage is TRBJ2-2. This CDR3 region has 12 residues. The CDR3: CASTVGTGELFF.

Here the CDR3 reads CASSFRSGGADTQYF. V gene TRBV5-4 combines with J gene TRBJ2-3; the D call of TRBD2 rests on TCRdb alone, since no DNA is present to check it. Germline CDR1 SGHNT, CDR2 YYREEE (reference sequence). The CDR3 runs 15 residues.

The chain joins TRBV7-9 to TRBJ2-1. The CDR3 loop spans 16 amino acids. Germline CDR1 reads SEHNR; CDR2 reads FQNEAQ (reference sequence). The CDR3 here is CASSLVSAGTYNEQFF.

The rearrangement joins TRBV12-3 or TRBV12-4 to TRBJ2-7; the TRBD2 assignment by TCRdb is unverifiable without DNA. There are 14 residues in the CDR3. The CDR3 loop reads CASSPRTGAYEQYF.

This chain's CDR3 is CASSLSSGSAYEQYF. The chain combines TRBV7-2 with TRBJ2-7; TCRdb's D call, TRBD2, is unchecked because there is no DNA. The V gene's germline CDR1 is SGHTA and CDR2 FQGNSA. CDR3 length equals 15 residues.

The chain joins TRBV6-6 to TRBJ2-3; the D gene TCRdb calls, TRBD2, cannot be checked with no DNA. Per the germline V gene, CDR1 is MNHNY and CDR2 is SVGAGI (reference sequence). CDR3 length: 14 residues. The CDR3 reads CASSPLGLTGTQYF.

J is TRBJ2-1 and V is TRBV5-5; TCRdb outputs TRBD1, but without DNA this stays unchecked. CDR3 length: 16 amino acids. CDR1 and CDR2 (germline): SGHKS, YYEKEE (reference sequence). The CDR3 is CASSLAWGGSYDEQFF.

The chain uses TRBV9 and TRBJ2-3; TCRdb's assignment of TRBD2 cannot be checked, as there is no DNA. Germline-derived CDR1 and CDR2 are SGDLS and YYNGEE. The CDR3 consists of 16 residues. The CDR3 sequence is CASSVGGTSGKDTQYF.

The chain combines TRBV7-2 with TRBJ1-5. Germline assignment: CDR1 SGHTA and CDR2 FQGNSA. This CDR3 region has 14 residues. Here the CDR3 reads CASSRGGYNQPQHF.

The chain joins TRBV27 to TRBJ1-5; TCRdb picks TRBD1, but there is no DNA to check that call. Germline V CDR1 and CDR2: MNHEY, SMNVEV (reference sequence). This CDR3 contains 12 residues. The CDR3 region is CASSLRSGRKHF.

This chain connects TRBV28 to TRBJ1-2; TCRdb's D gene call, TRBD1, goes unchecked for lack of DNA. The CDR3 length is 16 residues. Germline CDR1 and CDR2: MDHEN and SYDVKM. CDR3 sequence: CASSLFYSGGNYGYTF.

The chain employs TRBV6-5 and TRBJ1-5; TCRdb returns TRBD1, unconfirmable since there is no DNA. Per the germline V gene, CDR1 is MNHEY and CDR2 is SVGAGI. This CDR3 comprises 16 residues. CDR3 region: CASSYSPPIPGQPQHF.

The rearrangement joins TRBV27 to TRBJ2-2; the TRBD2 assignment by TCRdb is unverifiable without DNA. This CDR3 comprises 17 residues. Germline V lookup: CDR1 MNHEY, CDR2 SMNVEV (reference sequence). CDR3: CASSASTSGRAGGELFF.

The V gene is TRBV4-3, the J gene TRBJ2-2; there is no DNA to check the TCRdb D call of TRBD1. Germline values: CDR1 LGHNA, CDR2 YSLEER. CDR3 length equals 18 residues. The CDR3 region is CASSQVGTGRRGTGELFF.

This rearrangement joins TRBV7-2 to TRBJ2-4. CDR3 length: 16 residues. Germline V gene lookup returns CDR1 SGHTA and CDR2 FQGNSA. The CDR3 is CASSPFSGVAKNIQYF.

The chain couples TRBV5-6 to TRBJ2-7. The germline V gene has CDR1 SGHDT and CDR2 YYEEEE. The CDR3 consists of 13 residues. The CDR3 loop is CASSSGRASEQYF.

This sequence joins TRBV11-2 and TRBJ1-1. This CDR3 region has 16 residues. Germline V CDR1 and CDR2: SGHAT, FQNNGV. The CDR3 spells CASSSREVWMNTEAFF.